This TCR beta chain was obtained from a study of T cells in tuberculosis. Study-wide findings and caveats: Smaller alpha distances in active tuberculosis partly reflected shorter CDR3-alpha lengths. Selection depended on which cryopreserved specimens were available. Active tuberculosis alpha repertoires lay closer to GMM-specific TCRs than controls'.

Repertoires were generated with immunoSEQ multiplex PCR, while TCRdb's copy carries only in-frame clones and drops some. The data show 40,000 to 50,000 clones, with nearly 97% seen just once and approximately 3.8% held by the top ten. Germline CDR1 MNHEY, CDR2 SMNVEV (reference sequence). J gave up 8 bases and V 2 bases, and 10 bases lay outside the gene matches. The CDR3 sequence is 16 residues long. A word on this clone: What it binds is not known.

On average about 100,000 T cells per donor were immunosequenced. The receptor comes from a donor between 10 and 29 years old with latent tuberculosis or without tuberculosis infection. V is TRBV27 and J is TRBJ2-1; TRBD1 matches at 9 bases. Sequenced: PBMCs. The CDR3 DNA sequence: TGTGCCAGCAGTTTACTCTGGACAGGGGAGAGGGATGAGCAGTTCTTC. It yields the protein CASSLLWTGERDEQFF.